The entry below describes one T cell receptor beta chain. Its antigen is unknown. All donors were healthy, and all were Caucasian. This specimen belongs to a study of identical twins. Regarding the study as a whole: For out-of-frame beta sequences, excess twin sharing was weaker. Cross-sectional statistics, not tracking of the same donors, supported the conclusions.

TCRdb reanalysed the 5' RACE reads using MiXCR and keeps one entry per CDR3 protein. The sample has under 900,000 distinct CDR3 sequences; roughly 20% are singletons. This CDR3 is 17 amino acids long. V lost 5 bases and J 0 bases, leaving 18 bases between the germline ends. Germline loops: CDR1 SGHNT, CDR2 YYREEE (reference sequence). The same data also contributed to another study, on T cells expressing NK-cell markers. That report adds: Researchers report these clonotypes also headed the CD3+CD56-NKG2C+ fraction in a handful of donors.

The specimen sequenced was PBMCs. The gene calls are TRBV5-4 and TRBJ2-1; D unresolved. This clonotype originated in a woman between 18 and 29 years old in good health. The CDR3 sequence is CASRPGPGSSSYNEQFF. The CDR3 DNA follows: TGTGCCAGCAGGCCCGGCCCGGGTTCGAGCTCCTACAATGAGCAGTTCTTC.